This TCR beta chain emerged from a study of T cell changes during pregnancy in multiple sclerosis (dated by TCRdb to between 2017 and 2020). Background on the whole study: The study examined how the T cell repertoire changed over the course of pregnancy in women with multiple sclerosis.

Libraries were constructed by the immunoSEQ multiplex PCR assay. TCRdb took this table from immuneACCESS and kept in-frame rearrangements with V and J called. Such tables lack part of the clones; where checked against another copy, unresolved V genes explain under half of the gap, and the rest is unexplained. The sample data list 40,000 to 55,000 clones, and about 93% of these were observed just once. The ten largest clones represent about 0.61% of the sample. Concerning this clone: Its antigen is currently not known. Base qualities were left out, and no much larger clone turns up one base away.

Inclusive of the bounding cysteine and phenylalanine, the CDR3 is 15 residues long. This entry keeps only the CDR3 DNA: 45 bases, framed from base 1. Taken from the germline V gene, the CDR1 and CDR2 loops are MNHEY and SVGAGI. Unmatched junction bases come to 15, with V trimmed by 11 bases and J by 6 bases. This receptor chain uses TRBV6-5 and TRBJ2-4; the junction holds 8 bases that match TRBD2. The TCR sequence derives from a female donor in good health, enrolled as a control in a pregnancy study. This specimen consisted of CD4+ T cells from peripheral blood mononuclear cells, obtained after pregnancy. The DNA reads as follows: TGTGCCCGTCGAGCGGGGACTAGGGCAGGAAACATTCAGTACTTC. Protein translation: CARRAGTRAGNIQYF.